One and the same sample provided the 15 T cell receptor beta chains below, sequenced in a study of graft-versus-host responses after intestinal transplantation. Here immunoSEQ multiplex PCR was the method, and the copy in TCRdb shows in-frame clones only, minus some. The table includes some 15,000 clones, roughly 83% detected once. The graft tissue was processed, and this released both intraepithelial and lamina propria lymphocytes. The sample in question was ileum tissue, obtained 580 to 600 days after intestinal transplantation. The origin of the receptors is a human patient who received an intestinal transplant, so some T cells may come from the graft donor.

This clone was counted a single time. The chain is built from TRBV12-5 and TRBJ2-3, with 7 bases lining up with TRBD1. The CDR3 covers 16 residues. The J segment lost 0 bases and the V segment lost 4 bases, leaving 7 bases of the junction unmatched. Germline V lookup: CDR1 LGHNT, CDR2 FRNRAP. The DNA of the CDR3 is TGTGCTAGTGGTTCTAACAGGGGCGGTAGCACAGATACGCAGTATTTT. Translation gives CASGSNRGGSTDTQYF.

V usage is TRBV9 and J usage is TRBJ2-3; possible D gene TRBD1, 6 bases. Germline lookup yields CDR1 SGDLS and CDR2 YYNGEE. Deletions cut 5 bases from V and 2 bases from J, with 12 bases between. The CDR3 has 14 residues. The CDR3 is CASRSGTNTDTQYF. The CDR3 coding sequence is TGTGCCAGCAGGTCCGGGACAAACACAGATACGCAGTATTTT.

This chain links TRBV18 with TRBJ2-7, with 10 bases identical to TRBD1. The CDR3 runs 16 residues. V dropped 1 base and J dropped 2; count of bases not matched to a gene: 5. CDR1 and CDR2 from the germline V gene are KGHSH and LQKENI. CDR3 bases: TGTGCCAGCTCACCACGATCCGGGACAGGGGCCTACGAGCAGTACTTC. Translating it yields CASSPRSGTGAYEQYF. Combining the CDR3 with reference TRBV18 and TRBJ2-7 gives the whole variable domain NAGVMQNPRHLVRRRGQEARLRCSPMKGHSHVYWYRQLPEEGLKFMVYLQKENIIDESGMPKERFSAEFPKEGPSILRIQQVVRGDSAAYFCASSPRSGTGAYEQYFGPGTRLTVT.

The rearrangement links TRBV7-9 to TRBJ2-5; tentatively, D is TRBD2 (5 bases). The CDR3 is made up of 12 amino acids. The V and J ends lost 11 bases and 2 bases respectively, with 12 bases between them. The germline V gene has CDR1 SEHNR and CDR2 FQNEAQ (reference sequence). Here the CDR3 DNA reads TGTGCCGGAACCCCGGGACAAGAGACCCAGTACTTC. Its protein product is CAGTPGQETQYF.

V usage is TRBV23-1 and J usage is TRBJ1-1; 7 bases align to TRBD1. TRBV23-1 is placed among ORFs of uncertain function. The CDR3 sequence is 14 residues long. V was pared by 0 bases and J by 11 bases, with 9 bases of the junction left unmatched. CDR3 DNA: TGCGCCAGCAGTCAATCGAGGGGGCAGGGGACGGCTTTCTTT. This codes for CASSQSRGQGTAFF.

CDR3 nucleotides: TGTGCCAGCAGCTTTGGGGGCTATGGCTACACCTTC. Its translation: CASSFGGYGYTF. V and J are TRBV7-9 and TRBJ1-2; D possibly corresponds to TRBD1 (5 bases). The CDR3 has 12 residues. Germline V gives CDR1 SEHNR, CDR2 FQNEAQ (reference sequence). V was pared by 3 bases and J by 4 bases, with 6 bases between.

This clone was picked up a small number of times. This rearrangement joins TRBV10-3 to TRBJ1-1, with TRBD1 identical over 10 bases. CDR1 and CDR2 (germline): ENHRY, SYGVKD. The CDR3 is 15 residues long. After removal of 5 bases from V and 6 bases from J, the junction contained 9 bases not matched to a gene. The CDR3 DNA follows: TGTGCCATCAGTCCCCAATGGGGGACAGGGGCTGAAGCTTTCTTT. Translating gives CAISPQWGTGAEAFF.

Worth noting for this clone: Additional DNA sequences in this sample encode the identical CDR3. The genes are TRBV9 and TRBJ2-7, with D perhaps assigned TRBD1 or TRBD2 (5 bases each). The CDR3 has 15 residues. Germline CDR1 SGDLS, CDR2 YYNGEE. V was trimmed by 4 bases and J by 0 bases, leaving 14 bases between them. The CDR3 sequence: CASSPSGALSYEQYF. The CDR3 DNA is TGTGCCAGCAGCCCCTCCGGGGCCCTCTCCTACGAGCAGTACTTC. The full variable domain, rest sourced from reference TRBV9 and TRBJ2-7, is DSGVTQTPKHLITATGQRVTLRCSPRSGDLSVYWYQQSLDQGLQFLIQYYNGEERAKGNILERFSAQQFPDLHSELNLSSLELGDSALYFCASSPSGALSYEQYFGPGTRLTVT.

This clone has just one count. V and J are TRBV11-1 and TRBJ2-3, with D perhaps matching TRBD2 (5 bases). The CDR3 runs 17 residues. Trimming removed 5 bases at V and 2 bases at J, with 20 bases between. Germline loops: CDR1 SGHAT, CDR2 FQDESV (reference sequence). CDR3: CASSPKGAQPNTDTQYF. CDR3 coding DNA: TGTGCCAGCAGCCCCAAGGGAGCTCAACCCAACACAGATACGCAGTATTTT.

Only a few counts were recorded for this clone. This chain joins TRBV19 and TRBJ1-6; 7 bases map to TRBD1. V dropped 7 bases and J dropped 7; count of bases not matched to a gene: 10. The V gene's germline CDR1 is LNHDA and CDR2 SQIVND (reference sequence). The CDR3 totals 15 residues. In DNA, the CDR3 is TGTGCCAGTACTTCCTCGGGACAGTGGAATTCACCCCTCCACTTT. This translates into CASTSSGQWNSPLHF.

This chain uses TRBV19 with TRBJ2-5; D is uncertain. This CDR3 region has 11 residues. Germline-derived CDR1 and CDR2 are LNHDA and SQIVND (reference sequence). DNA for the CDR3: TGTGCGTCAGTGGGGTGGGGGACCCAGTACTTC. It yields the protein CASVGWGTQYF. The whole variable domain, remainder taken from reference TRBV19 and TRBJ2-5, is DGGITQSPKYLFRKEGQNVTLSCEQNLNHDAMYWYRQDPGQGLRLIYYSQIVNDFQKGDIAEGYSVSREKKESFPLTVTSAQKNPTAFYLCASVGWGTQYFGPGTRLLVL.

The chain carries TRBV4-1 and TRBJ1-2; D may be TRBD1 (6 bases). This CDR3 is 16 amino acids long. V dropped 1 base and J dropped 2 bases, with 14 bases sitting between them. Germline lookup yields CDR1 MGHRA and CDR2 YSYEKL. CDR3 in amino acids: CASSQVRTGLNYGYTF. The CDR3 nucleotides are TGCGCCAGCAGCCAAGTTAGAACAGGGTTAAACTATGGCTACACCTTC.

V and J are TRBV11-2 and TRBJ2-7, with TRBD1 matching over 11 bases. V shed 4 bases and J 0 bases; nucleotides not matched to a gene: 11. The CDR3 extends over 18 amino acids. Germline V lookup: CDR1 SGHAT, CDR2 FQNNGV. CDR3 region: CASSSTSGTGGYSYEQYF. The CDR3 nucleotides read TGTGCCAGCAGCTCGACGTCCGGGACAGGGGGGTACTCCTACGAGCAGTACTTC.

CDR3 in DNA: TGTGCCAGCAGCCAATCGAACACTGAAGCTTTCTTT. Translation: CASSQSNTEAFF. The gene calls are TRBV13 and TRBJ1-1; no definite D call. The germline CDR1 and CDR2 sequences are PRHDT and FYEKMQ (reference sequence). V lost 5 bases, J lost 1 base, and 5 bases lay in between. The CDR3 spans 12 residues.

The rearrangement links TRBV15 to TRBJ2-3, with 11 positions matching TRBD1. Germline CDR1 reads LNHNV; CDR2 reads YYDKDF (reference sequence). The ends lost 1 base at V and 3 bases at J; junction bases unmatched: 3. CDR3 length: 16 residues. In nucleotides, the CDR3 is TGTGCCACCAGCAGAGGTGGGACAGGGGGTACAGATACGCAGTATTTT. As protein: CATSRGGTGGTDTQYF.